This T cell receptor beta chain was found in a study of cytomegalovirus exposure and HLA in healthy donors. Note on this clone: Its antigen is not known.

Whole-study results and caveats: Being indistinguishable, some V segments were excluded, TRBV6-2 and TRBV6-3 among them. High sensitivity and specificity were reportedly achieved when the classifier diagnosed cytomegalovirus status. From TCR beta sequences, most subjects' HLA-A and HLA-B alleles were reportedly predicted accurately.

V lost 3 bases to trimming and J lost 6 bases, with 15 bases between them. This CDR3 is built from 15 residues. The germline CDR1 and CDR2 sequences are MNHNS and SASEGT. PCR was performed using 60 Vbeta and 13 Jbeta primers. Profiled with immunoSEQ multiplex PCR; TCRdb holds only in-frame clones, not every one. The sample includes about 170,000 clones, around 76% of them seen just once. The sequenced material came from PBMCs. V is TRBV6-1 and J is TRBJ2-1; possibly TRBD1 for D (5 bases). The receptor was derived from a young woman in good health and CMV-seropositive. In DNA, the CDR3 is TGTGCCAGCAGTGATGGTTCAGCAGGGCGCAATGAGCAGTTCTTC. Protein: CASSDGSAGRNEQFF.